These 30 T cell receptor beta chains were sequenced from one sample in a study of control samples from healthy donors and cancer patients. Produced via immunoSEQ multiplex PCR; TCRdb's table is partial and in-frame only. The table lists about 95,000 clones, 88% of them singletons. Input material: blood. Receptor source: a woman between 65 and 79 years old in good health.

The rearrangement joins TRBV5-1 to TRBJ1-1; 8 bases fit TRBD1. With 0 bases clipped from V and 9 bases from J, the junction kept 7 bases outside the gene matches. Germline CDR1 and CDR2: SGHRS and YFSETQ. The CDR3 is 14 amino acids. The CDR3 DNA follows: TGCGCCAGCAGCTTGGAAAGAGGGACAGGTAAAGCTTTCTTT. It encodes CASSLERGTGKAFF.

The gene calls are TRBV30 and TRBJ1-6; D gene ambiguous. The germline CDR1 and CDR2 sequences are GTSNPN and SVGIG (reference sequence). The CDR3 runs to 13 residues. Trimming cost V 5 bases and J 14 bases, with 19 bases left between them. The CDR3 here is CAWGGLSPPTLHF. Here the CDR3 DNA reads TGTGCCTGGGGCGGGTTATCGCCTCCTACCCTCCACTTT.

A single count supports this clone. The chain carries TRBV10-3 and TRBJ2-7; 7 bases are shared with TRBD1. The CDR3 covers 14 residues. The trim removed 2 bases at V and 3 bases at J, leaving 4 bases unmatched. Germline V CDR1 and CDR2: ENHRY, SYGVKD. The CDR3 spells CAISEGTDFYEQYF. The DNA of the CDR3 is TGTGCCATCAGTGAGGGGACAGATTTCTACGAGCAGTACTTC.

V and J are TRBV7-2 and TRBJ2-1; D is unresolved. With 0 bases removed from V and 9 bases from J, the gap between germline ends came to 12 bases. This CDR3 comprises 14 residues. The germline V gene encodes CDR1 SGHTA and CDR2 FQGNSA. CDR3 in amino acids: CASSLADRATEQFF. The CDR3 region has the DNA TGTGCCAGCAGCTTAGCGGATCGGGCGACTGAGCAGTTCTTC.

This chain connects TRBV5-5 to TRBJ2-3; D might be TRBD2 (6 bases). Trimming removed 1 base from V and 2 bases from J, with 14 bases in between. Germline CDR1 SGHKS, CDR2 YYEKEE (reference sequence). The CDR3 runs 16 residues. The CDR3 DNA reads TGTGCCAGCAGCTTGTTCGCAGCGGGCCCCACAGATACGCAGTATTTT. This gives the protein CASSLFAAGPTDTQYF.

This chain connects TRBV12-3 or TRBV12-4 to TRBJ2-2; no firm D call. CDR3 length: 12 residues. Trimming shortened V by 3 bases and J by 13 bases, and 12 bases separated the two germline ends. The CDR3 protein is CASSFRAWGLFF. The CDR3, as DNA: TGTGCCAGCAGTTTCCGGGCATGGGGGCTGTTTTTT.

This sequence joins TRBV25-1 and TRBJ1-1, with TRBD1 as a possible D gene (5 bases). The V gene lost 4 bases and the J gene lost 2 bases, with 11 bases spanning the gap. In germline, CDR1 is MGHDK, CDR2 SYGVNS. This CDR3 region has 14 residues. CDR3 in DNA: TGTGCCAGCAGTGGTGGGGGGGGAAACACTGAAGCTTTCTTT. Protein product: CASSGGGGNTEAFF.

The rearrangement uses TRBV11-3 and TRBJ2-5; 13 bases fit TRBD2. The CDR3 covers 17 residues. The germline gives CDR1 SGHNT, CDR2 YENEEA. V dropped 0 bases and J dropped 2; count of bases not matched to a gene: 3. The CDR3 region is CASSLESGLAGQETQYF. Written as DNA, the CDR3 is TGTGCCAGCAGCTTAGAATCGGGACTAGCGGGACAAGAGACCCAGTACTTC.

Only one count was recorded for this clone. This chain joins TRBV4-2 and TRBJ1-2; maybe TRBD1 (5 bases). The CDR3 covers 14 residues. CDR1 is LGHNA, CDR2 YNFKEQ, per germline. The V end lost 3 bases, the J end lost 2 bases, and 10 bases lay between the germline ends. The CDR3: CASSQDKGNYGYTF. Here the CDR3 DNA reads TGTGCCAGCAGCCAGGACAAAGGGAACTATGGCTACACCTTC.

The chain combines TRBV5-1 with TRBJ2-2; possible D gene TRBD2, 5 bases. The CDR3 runs to 16 residues. The V gene's germline CDR1 is SGHRS and CDR2 YFSETQ. V was clipped by 0 bases and J by 4 bases, with 13 bases between them. CDR3 DNA: TGCGCCAGCAGCTTGGGACCGGGATTGAGCACCGGGGAGCTGTTTTTT. It yields the protein CASSLGPGLSTGELFF.

The gene calls are TRBV13 and TRBJ1-2, with TRBD1 matching over 8 bases. This CDR3 contains 17 residues. V dropped 3 bases and J dropped 2; count of bases not matched to a gene: 11. In germline, CDR1 is PRHDT, CDR2 FYEKMQ (reference sequence). The CDR3: CASSFGQGIPLNYGYTF. The CDR3 DNA reads TGTGCCAGCAGCTTCGGACAGGGTATTCCTCTAAACTATGGCTACACCTTC.

V gene TRBV6-1 combines with J gene TRBJ1-5; D ambiguous. Trimming shortened V by 2 bases and J by 7 bases, and 9 bases separated the two germline ends. The CDR3 spans 13 residues. Germline values: CDR1 MNHNS, CDR2 SASEGT. CDR3 sequence: CASSEMAGQPQHF. The CDR3 nucleotides read TGTGCCAGCAGTGAAATGGCGGGCCAGCCCCAGCATTTT.

On this clone: The sample holds other DNA sequences that translate to the same CDR3. This chain joins TRBV30 and TRBJ1-5; perhaps TRBD1 as D (5 bases). CDR3 length: 13 residues. Germline V lookup: CDR1 GTSNPN, CDR2 SVGIG (reference sequence). Trimming took 3 bases from V and 7 from J, leaving 13 bases between them. The CDR3 region has the DNA TGTGCCTGGAGCGCAGGGTTGGGGCAGCCCCAGCATTTT. Translation gives CAWSAGLGQPQHF.

The J gene is TRBJ2-7, the V gene TRBV5-4, with 12 bases aligning to TRBD1. The V gene's germline CDR1 is SGHNT and CDR2 YYREEE (reference sequence). J was trimmed by 4 bases and V by 0 bases; bases with no gene match: 5. The CDR3 covers 16 residues. In DNA form, the CDR3 reads TGTGCCAGCAGCTTGGGGGGGACAGGGGGCTTGTACGAGCAGTACTTC. It is translated as CASSLGGTGGLYEQYF.

This chain links TRBV6-2 or TRBV6-3 with TRBJ1-1, with D perhaps matching TRBD1 (6 bases). V lost 0 bases and J 3 bases, leaving 11 bases between the germline ends. The CDR3 runs 15 residues. Germline lookup yields CDR1 MNHEY and CDR2 SVGEGT. Here the CDR3 reads CASSYSRQGYTEAFF. In nucleotides, the CDR3 is TGTGCCAGCAGTTACTCGAGGCAGGGGTACACTGAAGCTTTCTTT.

The chain uses TRBV28 and TRBJ1-2, with no clear D. The germline V and J ends were trimmed by 3 bases and 7 bases, with 12 bases remaining between them. Germline CDR1 reads MDHEN; CDR2 reads SYDVKM. CDR3 length: 13 amino acids. The CDR3 DNA follows: TGTGCCAGCAGTTTGGGTCAGGTCGCTGGCTACACCTTC. Translating it yields CASSLGQVAGYTF.

This clone was observed a handful of times. The chain recombines TRBV3-1 (or the pseudogene TRBV3-2) with TRBJ2-3; D unclear. V gave up 4 bases and J gave up 4 bases, with 12 bases separating them. Germline V gives CDR1 LGHDT, CDR2 YNNKEL (reference sequence). The CDR3 extends over 14 amino acids. CDR3 DNA: TGTGCCAGCAGCCCCTTTCTGCCGGCAGATACGCAGTATTTT. It yields the protein CASSPFLPADTQYF.

This chain links TRBV7-2 with TRBJ1-2, with 10 bases matching TRBD1. Germline CDR1 reads SGHTA; CDR2 reads FQGNSA. The CDR3 is made up of 16 amino acids. The V gene end was trimmed by 5 bases and the J gene end by 4 bases; junction bases not matched to a gene: 10. Here the CDR3 reads CASSPRDRGSTYGYTF. The CDR3 nucleotides are TGTGCCAGCAGCCCCCGGGACAGGGGTTCCACCTATGGCTACACCTTC.

V is TRBV27 and J is TRBJ1-2, with 10 bases aligning to TRBD1. Germline V CDR1 and CDR2: MNHEY, SMNVEV (reference sequence). The CDR3 contains 13 residues. Trimming at V came to 5 bases and at J to 7 bases, leaving 4 bases not matched to a gene. The chain's CDR3 is CASSPGQGFGYTF. DNA of the CDR3: TGTGCCAGCAGTCCGGGACAGGGGTTTGGCTACACCTTC.

This sequence joins TRBV6-5 and TRBJ1-3, with D unclear. CDR1 is MNHEY and CDR2 is SVGAGI in the germline V gene. Trimming left V 6 bases short and J 14 bases short, with 26 bases between. The CDR3 has 15 residues. This CDR3 is CASRPSTPRAPTVYF. CDR3 nucleotides: TGTGCCAGCAGACCCTCAACCCCTCGAGCGCCGACCGTATATTTT.

V usage is TRBV18 and J usage is TRBJ2-6; 9 bases agree with TRBD2. Germline lookup yields CDR1 KGHSH and CDR2 LQKENI. The CDR3 contains 19 residues. The ends lost 2 bases at V and 3 bases at J; junction bases unmatched: 11. The DNA for the CDR3 is TGTGCCAGCTCACCAGAGGCGCTAGCGGGATTGGGTGGGGCCAACGTCCTGACTTTC. Its protein is CASSPEALAGLGGANVLTF.

The rearrangement uses TRBV24-1 and TRBJ1-2; D is uncertain. Germline V lookup: CDR1 KGHDR, CDR2 SFDVKD. This CDR3 comprises 12 residues. Trimming took 4 bases from V and 5 from J, leaving 7 bases between them. CDR3 loop: CATSDGEYGYTF. The CDR3 DNA reads TGTGCCACCAGTGACGGTGAATATGGCTACACCTTC.

V is TRBV7-3 and J is TRBJ2-1, with 9 bases identical to TRBD2. The CDR3 runs to 15 residues. Germline CDR1 is SGHTA and CDR2 is FQGTGA. With 2 bases clipped from V and 5 bases from J, the junction kept 4 bases outside the gene matches. CDR3 coding DNA: TGTGCCAGCAGCTTACGGTTAGCGGGGGACAATGAGCAGTTCTTC. Amino acid sequence: CASSLRLAGDNEQFF. Based on the CDR3 plus reference TRBV7-3 and TRBJ2-1, the full variable domain is GAGVSQTPSNKVTEKGKYVELRCDPISGHTALYWYRQSLGQGPEFLIYFQGTGAADDSGLPNDRFFAVRPEGSVSTLKIQRTERGDSAVYLCASSLRLAGDNEQFFGPGTRLTVL.

The chain uses TRBV7-2 and TRBJ1-1; TRBD1 matches at 10 bases. CDR3 length: 15 residues. CDR1 is SGHTA and CDR2 is FQGNSA in the germline V gene. The ends lost 5 bases at V and 1 base at J; junction bases unmatched: 4. This chain's CDR3 is CASSRDRGTNTEAFF. CDR3 coding DNA: TGTGCCAGCAGCCGGGACAGGGGAACGAACACTGAAGCTTTCTTT.

The chain links TRBV3-1 (or the pseudogene TRBV3-2) to TRBJ1-6; D may be TRBD1 (6 bases). The CDR3 length is 14 residues. Germline CDR1 is LGHDT and CDR2 is YNNKEL (reference sequence). V was pared by 6 bases and J by 9 bases, with 15 bases between. Written as DNA, the CDR3 is TGTGCCAGCAGGGAGACAGGAGGTCGTTCACCCCTCCACTTT. This sequence encodes CASRETGGRSPLHF.

V and J are TRBV6-2 or TRBV6-3 and TRBJ1-2; no clear D gene. In germline, CDR1 is MNHEY, CDR2 SVGEGT. V lost 2 bases and J 0 bases, leaving 4 bases between the germline ends. The CDR3 runs 13 residues. The CDR3: CASSYATNYGYTF. The CDR3 nucleotides are TGTGCCAGCAGTTACGCCACTAACTATGGCTACACCTTC.

The chain joins TRBV2 to TRBJ1-3; unclear D gene. The CDR3 extends over 16 amino acids. V was shortened by 2 bases and J by 0 bases, with 11 bases between the two germline ends. Per the germline V gene, CDR1 is SNHLY and CDR2 is FYNNEI. CDR3 in DNA: TGTGCCAGCAGTGAAAGGGCGGGAGTCTCTGGAAACACCATATATTTT. It specifies CASSERAGVSGNTIYF.

The chain is built from TRBV5-4 and TRBJ1-2; 7 nucleotides line up with TRBD1. V was clipped by 2 bases and J by 8 bases; unmatched bases: 12. The V gene's germline CDR1 is SGHNT and CDR2 YYREEE (reference sequence). The CDR3 covers 15 residues. The CDR3 DNA follows: TGTGCCAGCAGCTTTAACAGGGGACAAACACAAGGCTACACCTTC. This encodes CASSFNRGQTQGYTF.

The chain combines TRBV3-1 (or the pseudogene TRBV3-2) with TRBJ1-1; unclear D gene. V was shortened by 7 bases and J by 5 bases, with 17 bases between the two germline ends. This CDR3 contains 14 residues. Germline V gives CDR1 LGHDT, CDR2 YNNKEL (reference sequence). The CDR3 sequence: CASTLKGFGTEAFF. Written as DNA, the CDR3 is TGTGCCAGCACCCTCAAGGGTTTTGGGACTGAAGCTTTCTTT.

The V gene is TRBV11-2, the J gene TRBJ1-6, with unresolved D. V lost 1 base and J lost 5, with 9 bases in between. The CDR3 totals 15 residues. CDR1 SGHAT and CDR2 FQNNGV come from the germline V gene. This chain's CDR3 is CASSLVRTNNSPLHF. Written as DNA, the CDR3 is TGTGCCAGCAGCTTAGTGAGGACGAATAATTCACCCCTCCACTTT. The full variable domain, rest sourced from reference TRBV11-2 and TRBJ1-6, is EAGVAQSPRYKIIEKRQSVAFWCNPISGHATLYWYQQILGQGPKLLIQFQNNGVVDDSQLPKDRFSAERLKGVDSTLKIQPAKLEDSAVYLCASSLVRTNNSPLHFGNGTRLTVT.